The 5 T cell receptor beta chains presented below share a single source sample, sequenced in a study of tumor T cells in aggressive B-cell lymphoma. Only in-frame clones appear in the TCRdb table, and some are missing; sequencing was by immunoSEQ multiplex PCR. The table has 5,900 or so clones, 70% to 85% seen once. The sample taken for sequencing was tumor tissue. Every receptor here comes from an adult with diffuse large B cell lymphoma.

This chain connects TRBV19 to TRBJ1-1, with D possibly TRBD1 on 5 matching bases. Trimming cost V 5 bases and J 7 bases, with 14 bases left between them. CDR3 length: 13 residues. Germline assignment: CDR1 LNHDA and CDR2 SQIVND (reference sequence). The CDR3 is CASSPRAGLEAFF. CDR3 bases: TGTGCCAGTAGTCCAAGGGCGGGACTTGAAGCTTTCTTT.

This sequence joins TRBV27 and TRBJ2-1; D is possibly TRBD2 (5 bases). CDR1 is MNHEY and CDR2 is SMNVEV in the germline V gene (reference sequence). This CDR3 spans 14 amino acids. The ends were cut back, 6 bases at V and 1 base at J, with 10 bases in the middle. The CDR3 DNA follows: TGTGCCAGCAGGCAGGAGGTTTCCTACAATGAGCAGTTCTTC. This sequence encodes CASRQEVSYNEQFF.

This clone was found once. V usage is TRBV5-1 and J usage is TRBJ2-2; 8 bases map to TRBD1. With 7 bases clipped from V and 4 bases from J, the junction kept 12 bases outside the gene matches. CDR3 length: 16 amino acids. Germline lookup yields CDR1 SGHRS and CDR2 YFSETQ. This chain's CDR3 is CASRPRTGSFTGELFF. Here the CDR3 DNA reads TGCGCCAGCCGCCCGCGGACAGGGAGTTTCACCGGGGAGCTGTTTTTT.

V usage is TRBV29-1 and J usage is TRBJ1-5; D not certain. Trimming took off 7 bases at V and 7 bases at J, with 11 bases between the two ends. CDR3 length: 11 residues. The V gene's germline CDR1 is SQVTM and CDR2 ANQGSEA. The CDR3, as DNA: TGCAGCGGGAGTCTTGGGCAGCCCCAGCATTTT. This translates into CSGSLGQPQHF.

The rearrangement uses TRBV7-9 and TRBJ1-2; unclear D gene. This CDR3 region has 14 residues. With 5 bases removed from V and 8 bases from J, the gap between germline ends came to 18 bases. Germline V CDR1 and CDR2: SEHNR, FQNEAQ (reference sequence). The CDR3 DNA reads TGTGCCAGCAGCGTCGAGGCCGGTCTTCGGGGCTACACCTTC. Protein: CASSVEAGLRGYTF.